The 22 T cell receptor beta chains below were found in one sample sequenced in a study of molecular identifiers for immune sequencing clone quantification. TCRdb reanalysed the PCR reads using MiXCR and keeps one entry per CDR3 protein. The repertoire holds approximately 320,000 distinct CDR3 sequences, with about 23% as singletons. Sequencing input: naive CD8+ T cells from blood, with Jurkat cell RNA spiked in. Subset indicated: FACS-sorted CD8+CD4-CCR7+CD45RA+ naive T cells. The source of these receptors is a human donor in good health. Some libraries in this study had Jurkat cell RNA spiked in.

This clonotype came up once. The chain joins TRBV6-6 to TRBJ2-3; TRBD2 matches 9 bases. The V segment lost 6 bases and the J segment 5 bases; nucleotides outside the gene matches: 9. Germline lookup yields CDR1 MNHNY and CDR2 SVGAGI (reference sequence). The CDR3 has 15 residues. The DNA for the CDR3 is TGTGCCAGCAGCTATACACCAGCGGGAGGAGATACGCAGTATTTT. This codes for CASSYTPAGGDTQYF.

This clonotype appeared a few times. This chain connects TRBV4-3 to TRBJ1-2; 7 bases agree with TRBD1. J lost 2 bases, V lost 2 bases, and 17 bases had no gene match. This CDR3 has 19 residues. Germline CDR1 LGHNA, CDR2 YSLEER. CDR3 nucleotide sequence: TGCGCCAGCAGCCAATACATGGTCTTGGGGACAGAAGAAAACTATGGCTACACCTTC. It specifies CASSQYMVLGTEENYGYTF.

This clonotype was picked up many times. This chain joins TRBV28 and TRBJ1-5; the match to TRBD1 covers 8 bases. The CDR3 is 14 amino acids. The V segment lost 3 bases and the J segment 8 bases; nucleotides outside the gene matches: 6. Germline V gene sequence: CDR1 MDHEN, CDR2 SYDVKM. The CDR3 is CASSLQGAEEPQHF. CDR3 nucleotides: TGTGCCAGCAGTTTGCAGGGGGCGGAGGAGCCCCAGCATTTT.

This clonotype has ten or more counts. The CDR3 reads CASRQRMEETQYF. For the CDR3, the DNA is TGTGCCAGCAGACAAAGGATGGAAGAGACCCAGTACTTC. The chain recombines TRBV6-2 or TRBV6-3 with TRBJ2-5; D gene ambiguous. The CDR3 spans 13 residues. CDR1 and CDR2 from the germline V gene are MNHEY and SVGEGT. Between the trimmed V and J ends, which lost 6 bases and 3 bases, there was a span of 11 bases.

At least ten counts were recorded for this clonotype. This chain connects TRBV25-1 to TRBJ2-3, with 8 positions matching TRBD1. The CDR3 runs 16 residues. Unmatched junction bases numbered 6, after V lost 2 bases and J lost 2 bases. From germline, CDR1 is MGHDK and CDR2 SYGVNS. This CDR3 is CASSEGQGLSTDTQYF. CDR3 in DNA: TGTGCCAGCAGTGAAGGACAGGGTTTATCCACAGATACGCAGTATTTT.

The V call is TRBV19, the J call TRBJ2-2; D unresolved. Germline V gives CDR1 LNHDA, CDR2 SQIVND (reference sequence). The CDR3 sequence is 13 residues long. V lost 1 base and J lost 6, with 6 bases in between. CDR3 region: CASSIGAAGELFF. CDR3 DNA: TGTGCCAGTAGTATAGGGGCAGCCGGGGAGCTGTTTTTT. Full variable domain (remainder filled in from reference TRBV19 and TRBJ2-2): DGGITQSPKYLFRKEGQNVTLSCEQNLNHDAMYWYRQDPGQGLRLIYYSQIVNDFQKGDIAEGYSVSREKKESFPLTVTSAQKNPTAFYLCASSIGAAGELFFGEGSRLTVL.

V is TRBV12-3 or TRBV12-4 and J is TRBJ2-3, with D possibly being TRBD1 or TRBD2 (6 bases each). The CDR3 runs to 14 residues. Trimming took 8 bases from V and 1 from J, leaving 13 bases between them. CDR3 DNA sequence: TGTGCCAGCGGGAGGACAGAACGCACAGATACGCAGTATTTT. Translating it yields CASGRTERTDTQYF.

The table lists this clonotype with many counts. CDR3 loop: CASSIRRGADTQYF. DNA of the CDR3: TGTGCCAGCAGCATTCGGAGAGGAGCAGATACGCAGTATTTT. The V and J genes are TRBV12-3 or TRBV12-4 and TRBJ2-3, with D uncertain. Deletions cut 6 bases from V and 4 bases from J, with 14 bases between. The CDR3 has 14 amino acids.

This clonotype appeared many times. CDR3 in DNA: TGCAGCGTTGAAGGGCCGGACCCCTATGGCTACACCTTC. Translating gives CSVEGPDPYGYTF. This chain links TRBV29-1 with TRBJ1-2; D remains ambiguous. The CDR3 length is 13 residues. The V gene's germline CDR1 is SQVTM and CDR2 ANQGSEA. Trimming took 1 base from V and 4 from J, leaving 10 bases between them.

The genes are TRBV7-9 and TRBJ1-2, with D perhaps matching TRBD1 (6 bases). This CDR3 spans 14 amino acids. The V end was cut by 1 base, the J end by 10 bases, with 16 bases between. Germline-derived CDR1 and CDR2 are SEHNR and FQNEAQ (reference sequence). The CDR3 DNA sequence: TGTGCCAGCAGCTTAGGCTACAGGGTCCAAGACTACACCTTC. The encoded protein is CASSLGYRVQDYTF.

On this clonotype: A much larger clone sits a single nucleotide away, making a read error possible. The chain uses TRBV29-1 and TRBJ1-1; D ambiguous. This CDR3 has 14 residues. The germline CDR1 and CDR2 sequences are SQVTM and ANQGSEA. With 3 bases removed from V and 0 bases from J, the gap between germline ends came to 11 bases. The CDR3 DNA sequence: TGCAGCGTTGAGTTGGCCCTTCTGAACACTGAAGCTTTCTTT. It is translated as CSVELALLNTEAFF.

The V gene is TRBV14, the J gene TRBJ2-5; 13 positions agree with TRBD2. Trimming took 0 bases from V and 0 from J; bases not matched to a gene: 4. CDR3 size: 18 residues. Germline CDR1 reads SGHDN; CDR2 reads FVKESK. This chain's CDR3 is CASSQEGLAGPYQETQYF. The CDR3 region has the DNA TGTGCCAGCAGCCAAGAGGGACTAGCGGGACCGTACCAAGAGACCCAGTACTTC.

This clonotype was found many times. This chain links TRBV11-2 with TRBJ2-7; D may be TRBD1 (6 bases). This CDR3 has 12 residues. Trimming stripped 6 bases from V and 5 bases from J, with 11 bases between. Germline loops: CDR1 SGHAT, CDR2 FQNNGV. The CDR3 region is CASSSRGNEQYF. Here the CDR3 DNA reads TGTGCCAGCAGTTCCAGGGGTAACGAGCAGTACTTC.

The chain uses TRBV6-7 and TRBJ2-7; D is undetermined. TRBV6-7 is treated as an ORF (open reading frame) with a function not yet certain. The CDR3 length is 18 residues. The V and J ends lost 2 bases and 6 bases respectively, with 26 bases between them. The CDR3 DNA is TGTGCCAGCAGTTACCCCCCCGCCTCGGGTCGGAGTGGGATCGAGCAGTACTTC. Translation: CASSYPPASGRSGIEQYF.

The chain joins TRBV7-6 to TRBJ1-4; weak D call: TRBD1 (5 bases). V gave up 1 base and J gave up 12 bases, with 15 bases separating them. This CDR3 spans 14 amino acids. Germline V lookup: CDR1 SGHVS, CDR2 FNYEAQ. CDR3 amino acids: CASSLGGTGAELFF. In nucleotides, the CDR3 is TGTGCCAGCAGCTTAGGGGGGACTGGGGCGGAACTGTTTTTT.

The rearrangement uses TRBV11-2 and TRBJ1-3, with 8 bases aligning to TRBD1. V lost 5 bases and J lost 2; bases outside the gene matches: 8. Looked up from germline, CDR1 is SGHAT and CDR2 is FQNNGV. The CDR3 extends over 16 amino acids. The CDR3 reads CASSPTGVQTGNTIYF. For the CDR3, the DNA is TGTGCCAGCAGCCCGACAGGGGTTCAGACTGGAAACACCATATATTTT. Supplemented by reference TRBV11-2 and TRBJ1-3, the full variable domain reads EAGVAQSPRYKIIEKRQSVAFWCNPISGHATLYWYQQILGQGPKLLIQFQNNGVVDDSQLPKDRFSAERLKGVDSTLKIQPAKLEDSAVYLCASSPTGVQTGNTIYFGEGSWLTVV.

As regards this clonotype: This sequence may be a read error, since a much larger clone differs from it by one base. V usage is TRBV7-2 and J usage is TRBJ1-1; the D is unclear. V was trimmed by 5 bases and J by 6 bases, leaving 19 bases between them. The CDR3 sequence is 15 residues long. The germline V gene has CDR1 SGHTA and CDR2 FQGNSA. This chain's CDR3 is CASSPPERVEAEAFF. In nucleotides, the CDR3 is TGTGCCAGCAGCCCCCCCGAGCGGGTGGAGGCTGAAGCTTTCTTT.

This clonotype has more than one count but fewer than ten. The CDR3 DNA sequence: TGTGCCAGCAGGCTAGGGGGAGGGGCGACTGAAGCTTTCTTT. It yields the protein CASRLGGGATEAFF. This sequence joins TRBV27 and TRBJ1-1; the D gene is possibly TRBD1 (6 bases). Germline V gene lookup returns CDR1 MNHEY and CDR2 SMNVEV (reference sequence). Trimming took off 6 bases at V and 5 bases at J, with 16 bases between the two ends. The CDR3 covers 14 residues.

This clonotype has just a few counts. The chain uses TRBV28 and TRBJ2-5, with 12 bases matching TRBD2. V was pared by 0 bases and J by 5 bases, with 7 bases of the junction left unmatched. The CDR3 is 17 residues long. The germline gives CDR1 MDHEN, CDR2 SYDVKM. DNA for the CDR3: TGTGCCAGCAGTTTATGGCAACTAGCGGGAGGAAGTGAGACCCAGTACTTC. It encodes CASSLWQLAGGSETQYF. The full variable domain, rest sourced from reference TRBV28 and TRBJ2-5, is DVKVTQSSRYLVKRTGEKVFLECVQDMDHENMFWYRQDPGLGLRLIYFSYDVKMKEKGDIPEGYSVSREKKERFSLILESASTNQTSMYLCASSLWQLAGGSETQYFGPGTRLLVL.

The CDR3 DNA reads TGTGCCTGGAGTTTGCCACAGGGAAATGTCTACGAGCAGTACTTC. Its translation is CAWSLPQGNVYEQYF. This chain links TRBV30 with TRBJ2-7; TRBD1 might be the D (6 bases). This CDR3 region has 15 residues. V was cut by 2 bases and J by 3 bases, with 17 bases left in between. Germline CDR1 is GTSNPN and CDR2 is SVGIG (reference sequence).

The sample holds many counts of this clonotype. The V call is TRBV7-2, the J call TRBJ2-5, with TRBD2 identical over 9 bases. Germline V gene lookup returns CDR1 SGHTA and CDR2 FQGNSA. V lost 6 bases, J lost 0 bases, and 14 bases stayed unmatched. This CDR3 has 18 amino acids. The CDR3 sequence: CASSQQVWLAGYQETQYF. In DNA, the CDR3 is TGTGCCAGCAGTCAACAAGTATGGCTAGCGGGGTACCAAGAGACCCAGTACTTC.

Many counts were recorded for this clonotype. CDR3: CASSYSSSGSYEQYF. CDR3 DNA: TGTGCCAGCAGTTACTCGAGTAGTGGGAGCTACGAGCAGTACTTC. The rearrangement uses TRBV6-5 and TRBJ2-7; D is possibly TRBD2 (5 bases). The CDR3 totals 15 residues. The germline gives CDR1 MNHEY, CDR2 SVGAGI. Trimming cost V 0 bases and J 3 bases, with 12 bases left between them.